The T cell receptor (beta chain) under discussion was sequenced for a study of T cell responses to AZD1222 COVID-19 vaccine. The CDR3 totals 15 residues. Per germline, CDR1 MGHRA and CDR2 YSYEKL. V was shortened by 1 base and J by 3 bases, with 12 bases between the two germline ends. Only a few counts were recorded for this clone. Its antigen is undetermined. Findings and caveats of the study: Dominant CD4 TCR responses targeted spike regions 160-218 and 743-854. Donors were mostly white British, more females; clonal diversity possibly underestimated. Repertoires in all cases were sampled only once the peak T cell response had passed. Baseline antibody screening turned up just a handful of seropositive AZD1222 recipients.

TCRdb's copy holds only in-frame clones and misses some; the assay was immunoSEQ multiplex PCR. The repertoire holds 90,000 or so clones, with about 89% as singletons. The clonotype comes from an adult who received the AZD1222 COVID-19 vaccine. The J gene is TRBJ2-5, the V gene TRBV4-1; D is ambiguous. The sample here was peripheral blood, taken 28 days after the second AZD1222 dose. The CDR3 loop reads CASSQAGLGEETQYF. The CDR3, as DNA: TGCGCCAGCAGCCAAGCGGGCCTTGGAGAAGAGACCCAGTACTTC.